The source of this TCR beta chain is a study of blood T cell repertoires in COVID-19. About the study: Specimens from acute and convalescent COVID-19 originated in the United States, Italy and Spain. PBMCs, B-cell-depleted T cells, or T cells provided the cDNA or gDNA that made up the material.

The length of the CDR3 is 14 residues. Germline V gene lookup returns CDR1 SEHNR and CDR2 FQNEAQ (reference sequence). The ends were cut back, 5 bases at V and 5 bases at J, with 10 bases in the middle. Authors' methods: For nucleated cells, counts were estimated from reference gene primer amplification. The protocol was immunoSEQ multiplex PCR, while the TCRdb copy is restricted to in-frame clones and leaves out a portion. D and trimming come from the DNA, and the V and J calls and clone size come from that table. The table includes some 17,000 clones, roughly 87% detected once. This clone showed up just a few times.

The sample consisted of peripheral blood. The V and J genes are TRBV7-9 and TRBJ1-6, with D possibly being TRBD1 (6 bases). The origin of this receptor is a man in his forties or fifties with active COVID-19. The CDR3 coding sequence is TGTGCCAGCAGCGGACAGACAGATAATTCACCCCTCCACTTT. This gives the protein CASSGQTDNSPLHF. The entire variable domain, with the rest obtained from reference TRBV7-9 and TRBJ1-6, is as follows: DTGVSQNPRHKITKRGQNVTFRCDPISEHNRLYWYRQTLGQGPEFLTYFQNEAQLEKSRLLSDRFSAERPKGSFSTLEIQRTEQGDSAMYLCASSGQTDNSPLHFGNGTRLTVT.